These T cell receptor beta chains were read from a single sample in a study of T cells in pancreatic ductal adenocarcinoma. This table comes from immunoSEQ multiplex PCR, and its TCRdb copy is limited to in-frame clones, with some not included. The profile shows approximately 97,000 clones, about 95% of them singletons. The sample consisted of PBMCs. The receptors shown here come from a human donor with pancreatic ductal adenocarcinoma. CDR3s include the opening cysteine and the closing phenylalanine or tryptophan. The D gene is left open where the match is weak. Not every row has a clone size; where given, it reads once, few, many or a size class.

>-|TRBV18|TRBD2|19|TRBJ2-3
TGTGCCAGCTCACCCGGGCTAGCGGGAGCAGGGGGTTCCACAGATACGCAGTATTTT
CASSPGLAGAGGSTDTQYF
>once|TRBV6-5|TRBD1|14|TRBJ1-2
TGTGCCAGCAGGTCCGGACAGGGGGGCTATGGCTACACCTTC
CASRSGQGGYGYTF
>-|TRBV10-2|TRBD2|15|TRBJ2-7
TGCGCCAGCAGTGAGGACCTAGCGGGTGAATACGAGCAGTACTTC
CASSEDLAGEYEQYF
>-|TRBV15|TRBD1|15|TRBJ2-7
TGTGCCACCAGCAGCCGGACAGGGTGGTCCTACGAGCAGTACTTC
CATSSRTGWSYEQYF
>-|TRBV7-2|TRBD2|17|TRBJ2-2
TGTGCCAGCAGCCGTGATTCTCTAGCGGGATGGACCGGGGAGCTGTTTTTT
CASSRDSLAGWTGELFF
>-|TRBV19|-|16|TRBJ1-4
TGTGCCAGCCGAGTTTCCCACCGCGAATTTAATGAAAAACTGTTTTTT
CASRVSHREFNEKLFF
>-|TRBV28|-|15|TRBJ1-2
TGTGCCAGCAGTTTTGCAGGGCCGGATAACTATGGCTACACCTTC
CASSFAGPDNYGYTF
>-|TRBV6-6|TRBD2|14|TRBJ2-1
TGTGCCAGCAGTTACTCTGAGCGGGAGTTAGAGCAGTTCTTC
CASSYSERELEQFF
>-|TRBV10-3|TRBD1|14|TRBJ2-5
TGTGCCATCAGTGGGGCAGGGGGACAAGAGACCCAGTACTTC
CAISGAGGQETQYF
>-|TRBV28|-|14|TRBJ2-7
TGTGCCAGCACCCGACAAGGACACTACTACGAGCAGTACTTC
CASTRQGHYYEQYF
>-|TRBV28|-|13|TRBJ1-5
TGTGCCAGCAGTATGGGGACAATTCAGCCCCAGCATTTT
CASSMGTIQPQHF
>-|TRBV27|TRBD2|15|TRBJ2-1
TGTGCCAGCAGTATACCGGGACTAGCGGGCCATGAGCAGTTCTTC
CASSIPGLAGHEQFF